These T cell receptor beta chains were read from a single sample in a study of OX40 agonist ivuxolimab in advanced cancers. Profiled with immunoSEQ multiplex PCR; TCRdb holds only in-frame clones, not every one. The table lists 20,000 to 25,000 clones, 78% of them singletons. The sample consisted of CD4+ or CD8+ T cells sorted from blood, taken in a trial of the OX40 agonist ivuxolimab. These receptor sequences come from an adult with an advanced solid tumor such as melanoma, head and neck, liver or kidney cancer. Each CDR3 is given with its conserved first and last residue. Fields, in order: CDR3 protein, CDR3 DNA, V gene, J gene, clone size, D gene. D genes are given only for firm matches. Clone sizes are given selectively: once, few, many, or a class where the clone is expanded.

CASSERGFGNQPQHF	TGTGCCAGCAGTGAACGGGGGTTTGGCAATCAGCCCCAGCATTTT	TRBV6-1	TRBJ1-5	NA	NA
CASSFGTLTDTQYF	TGTGCCAGCAGTTTCGGGACTTTAACAGATACGCAGTATTTT	TRBV28	TRBJ2-3	NA	NA
CASSFGTSHNEQFF	TGTGCCAGCAGTTTTGGGACTTCCCACAATGAGCAGTTCTTC	TRBV28	TRBJ2-1	NA	NA
CASSPYSGDIQYF	TGTGCCAGCAGCCCTTACTCCGGGGACATTCAGTACTTC	TRBV7-2	TRBJ2-4	once	NA
CASMRGTGNVPDTQYF	TGTGCCAGTATGAGGGGGACAGGGAATGTCCCAGATACGCAGTATTTT	TRBV19	TRBJ2-3	NA	TRBD1
CASSLSGLNEQFF	TGTGCCAGCAGCCTTAGCGGATTGAATGAGCAGTTCTTC	TRBV9	TRBJ2-1	NA	NA
CASSLTSGGADTQYF	TGTGCCAGCAGTCTGACTAGCGGGGGCGCAGATACGCAGTATTTT	TRBV6-5	TRBJ2-3	NA	TRBD2
CASSVARLGGTQYF	TGTGCCAGCAGCGTAGCCAGACTCGGTGGGACCCAGTACTTC	TRBV9	TRBJ2-5	NA	NA
CASGTEGSGKLFF	TGTGCCAGCGGAACAGAAGGATCTGGAAAACTGTTTTTT	TRBV2	TRBJ1-4	NA	NA
CASSLFTSGGVNEQFF	TGTGCCAGCAGTTTATTCACTAGCGGGGGGGTTAATGAGCAGTTCTTC	TRBV27	TRBJ2-1	NA	TRBD2
CASSFSEQYF	TGTGCCAGCAGCTTCAGTGAGCAGTACTTC	TRBV7-6	TRBJ2-7	NA	NA
CASSGTRFYEQYF	TGTGCCAGCAGCGGTACAAGATTCTACGAGCAGTACTTC	TRBV7-6	TRBJ2-7	NA	NA
CASSLAENYGYTF	TGTGCCAGCAGCTTAGCCGAAAACTATGGCTACACCTTC	TRBV7-6	TRBJ1-2	NA	NA
CASSRGWDDYGYTF	TGTGCCAGCTCACGGGGATGGGACGACTATGGCTACACCTTC	TRBV18	TRBJ1-2	NA	NA
CASSLGNQPQHF	TGTGCCAGCAGCCTTGGCAATCAGCCCCAGCATTTT	TRBV5-3	TRBJ1-5	NA	NA
CASSLEGVDGYTF	TGCGCCAGCAGCTTGGAGGGAGTAGATGGCTACACCTTC	TRBV5-1	TRBJ1-2	few	NA
CASSVSTHNQETQYF	TGTGCCAGCAGCGTATCGACACACAACCAAGAGACCCAGTACTTC	TRBV9	TRBJ2-5	NA	NA
CASSDFNGSPLNEQFF	TGTGCCAGCAGTGACTTTAACGGGAGCCCTCTTAATGAGCAGTTCTTC	TRBV6-4	TRBJ2-1	NA	NA
CASSPDRTEQYF	TGTGCCAGCAGCCCTGACAGGACCGAGCAGTACTTC	TRBV7-9	TRBJ2-7	few	NA
CASSPDGQPNYGYTF	TGTGCCAGCAGCCCGGACGGGCAGCCTAACTATGGCTACACCTTC	TRBV7-3	TRBJ1-2	NA	NA
CASSSLESSPDTQYF	TGTGCCAGCAGCTCCCTGGAGTCATCGCCTGATACGCAGTATTTT	TRBV7-2	TRBJ2-3	few	NA
CASSLVGRSEQYF	TGTGCCAGCAGCTTGGTTGGGAGGTCCGAGCAGTACTTC	TRBV5-6	TRBJ2-7	NA	NA
CASSQEVGDGNQPQHF	TGTGCCAGCAGCCAAGAGGTGGGGGATGGCAATCAGCCCCAGCATTTT	TRBV5-4	TRBJ1-5	NA	NA
CASSFERVSYEQYF	TGTGCCAGCAGCTTCGAGCGGGTCTCCTACGAGCAGTACTTC	TRBV7-2	TRBJ2-7	NA	NA
CASSLEGGVLVSEQYF	TGTGCCAGCAGCCTCGAGGGGGGGGTTTTAGTTTCCGAGCAGTACTTC	TRBV9	TRBJ2-7	NA	NA
CASSDVGSYNEQFF	TGTGCCAGCAGCGACGTTGGCTCCTACAATGAGCAGTTCTTC	TRBV6-1	TRBJ2-1	NA	NA
CASSYGQGDTYEQYF	TGTGCCAGCAGTTACGGGCAGGGGGATACCTACGAGCAGTACTTC	TRBV6-5	TRBJ2-7	NA	TRBD1
CASRGRSNQPQHF	TGTGCCAGCAGAGGACGGTCGAATCAGCCCCAGCATTTT	TRBV6-5	TRBJ1-5	few	NA
CASSLVGTAAVYEQYF	TGTGCCAGCAGCTTGGTAGGGACAGCGGCAGTCTACGAGCAGTACTTC	TRBV5-5	TRBJ2-7	NA	TRBD1
CASSQAGLDQPQHF	TGTGCCAGCAGCCAAGCGGGGTTGGATCAGCCCCAGCATTTT	TRBV4-2	TRBJ1-5	NA	NA